This TCR beta chain was documented in a study of cytotoxic CD8 clonotypes in ibrutinib-treated CLL. Study at large: Following a median approximately eleven months of treatment, with a range of 6 to 36, response samples were taken.

The germline V and J ends were trimmed by 4 bases and 1 base, with 10 bases remaining between them. This CDR3 contains 14 residues. The germline V gene has CDR1 LNHNV and CDR2 YYDKDF (reference sequence). Only in-frame clones appear in the TCRdb table, and some are missing; sequencing was by immunoSEQ multiplex PCR. The sample lists under 200,000 clones, approximately 77% occurring once. Note on this clone: The same CDR3 can be traced to other DNA sequences in this sample.

The chain combines TRBV15 with TRBJ2-5, with D possibly matching TRBD1 (6 bases). The starting material was PBMCs, obtained after 12 months of ibrutinib treatment. This TCR came from a human donor with chronic lymphocytic leukemia. The CDR3 DNA reads TGTGCCACCAGCACCAGACAGGTCCAAGAGACCCAGTACTTC. It translates to CATSTRQVQETQYF.